Listed here are 5 T cell receptor beta chains from one sample, sequenced in a study of shared clonotypes between healthy human individuals. The assay was immunoSEQ multiplex PCR, and TCRdb's table has in-frame clones only and misses some. The sample records fewer than 3 million clones, 92% being singletons. Sequencing was carried out using naive CD4+ T cells from PBMCs. The sample's subset: CD45RA+ positively selected. These receptors originate from a man aged 18 to 29 in good health. Some clones in this sample may be carry-over from other donors' samples.

The V gene is TRBV5-6, the J gene TRBJ1-1; D is uncertain. The CDR3 consists of 13 residues. CDR1 is SGHDT and CDR2 is YYEEEE in the germline V gene. Trimming cost V 4 bases and J 4 bases, with 11 bases left between them. CDR3 residues: CASSPMYGTEAFF. The CDR3 bases are TGTGCCAGCAGCCCGATGTATGGCACTGAAGCTTTCTTT.

Of note for this clone: The sample carries other DNA sequences with the same CDR3. The chain uses TRBV10-3 and TRBJ2-5, with D unclear. The V and J ends lost 0 bases and 2 bases respectively, with 4 bases between them. CDR3 length: 13 amino acids. CDR1 ENHRY and CDR2 SYGVKD come from the germline V gene. This CDR3 reads CAISESRQETQYF. CDR3 DNA sequence: TGTGCCATCAGTGAGTCGCGGCAAGAGACCCAGTACTTC.

The gene calls are TRBV7-6 and TRBJ1-4; D remains ambiguous. Germline lookup yields CDR1 SGHVS and CDR2 FNYEAQ. This CDR3 has 14 amino acids. With 3 bases removed from V and 5 bases from J, the gap between germline ends came to 10 bases. The CDR3 region is CASSFGQSNEKLFF. CDR3 DNA: TGTGCCAGCAGCTTTGGGCAGTCGAATGAAAAACTGTTTTTT.

The chain joins TRBV7-7 to TRBJ2-1; D is possibly TRBD2 (5 bases). With 3 bases removed from V and 10 bases from J, the gap between germline ends came to 13 bases. The CDR3 covers 13 residues. CDR1 is SSHAT, CDR2 FNYEAQ, per germline (reference sequence). The CDR3 is CASSFDGGREQFF. The CDR3 DNA sequence: TGTGCCAGCAGCTTTGATGGAGGCAGGGAGCAGTTCTTC.

J is TRBJ2-7 and V is TRBV10-1, with 9 positions matching TRBD1. V shed 0 bases, J shed 0 bases, and the junction held 9 bases outside the gene matches. In germline, CDR1 is WNHNN, CDR2 SYGVQD (reference sequence). The CDR3 loop spans 18 amino acids. CDR3 coding DNA: TGCGCCAGCAGTGAGTCGACGGGACAGGGATGGTGCTCCTACGAGCAGTACTTC. This sequence encodes CASSESTGQGWCSYEQYF.